This TCR beta chain came from a study of blood T cells in healthy people across ages. V dropped 3 bases and J dropped 3; count of bases not matched to a gene: 4. From germline, CDR1 is SGHNT and CDR2 YENEEA. This CDR3 has 15 residues. Then a second PCR, running roughly 7 to 11 cycles, was carried out with a sample-barcoded 5' primer and a J-beta primer mix. Each of the cDNA molecules was tagged by a template-switch adaptor with 12 random nucleotides. TCRdb reprocessed the 5' RACE reads with MiXCR, giving one entry per CDR3 protein. This table holds about 690,000 distinct CDR3 sequences, approximately 40% found once. This clonotype was counted ten times or more.

V is TRBV11-3 and J is TRBJ2-3; 9 nucleotides align to TRBD1. The sequenced sample consisted of blood. This TCR was sampled from a man older than 75 in good health. The CDR3 coding sequence is TGTGCCAGCAGCTTGACAGGGGGTAGAACAGATACGCAGTATTTT. This codes for CASSLTGGRTDTQYF.